One and the same sample provided the 14 T cell receptor beta chains below, sequenced in a study of cytomegalovirus exposure and HLA in healthy donors. Primers: 60 Vbeta forward and 13 Jbeta reverse. The protocol was immunoSEQ multiplex PCR, while the TCRdb copy is restricted to in-frame clones and leaves out a portion. The repertoire holds 100,000 to 150,000 clones, with approximately 80% as singletons. Sequencing was carried out using PBMCs. The origin of the receptors is a woman in her forties in good health and CMV-seropositive.

The genes are TRBV11-2 and TRBJ1-1; 7 nucleotides agree with TRBD1. The CDR3 is 16 residues long. CDR1 and CDR2 (germline): SGHAT, FQNNGV. The trim removed 0 bases at V and 5 bases at J, leaving 9 bases unmatched. The CDR3 DNA reads as TGTGCCAGCAGCTTAGAATTGGAGACAGGGCGGACTGAAGCTTTCTTT. Translation gives CASSLELETGRTEAFF.

The chain carries TRBV28 and TRBJ2-5; 7 positions match TRBD2. The DNA end lines up better with TRBJ2-7; the J call may be wrong. The CDR3 loop spans 13 amino acids. Germline V gives CDR1 MDHEN, CDR2 SYDVKM. The DNA for the CDR3 is TGTGCCAGCACCTCCCATGGGGGGGGCGAGCAGTACTTC. Amino acids: CASTSHGGGEQYF.

This rearrangement joins TRBV19 to TRBJ1-6; 9 bases agree with TRBD1. CDR1 and CDR2 from the germline V gene are LNHDA and SQIVND (reference sequence). Germline trimming cut 5 bases from V and 0 bases from J; bases unmatched to any gene: 8. The CDR3 is 18 amino acids. CDR3 DNA: TGTGCCAGTAGTCCAGGGACAGGGTGGAGCTCCTATAATTCACCCCTCCACTTT. This codes for CASSPGTGWSSYNSPLHF.

The chain employs TRBV9 and TRBJ2-7, with 7 bases matching TRBD1. This CDR3 comprises 14 residues. Germline values: CDR1 SGDLS, CDR2 YYNGEE. J lost 1 base, V lost 3 bases, and 4 bases had no gene match. The CDR3 sequence: CASSGLTGSYEQYF. The CDR3 nucleotides are TGTGCCAGCAGCGGGCTGACAGGGTCCTACGAGCAGTACTTC.

This chain connects TRBV27 to TRBJ2-3, with 8 bases matching TRBD2. V was clipped by 4 bases and J by 6 bases; unmatched bases: 12. The CDR3 sequence is 16 residues long. Germline CDR1 reads MNHEY; CDR2 reads SMNVEV (reference sequence). This CDR3 reads CASSSSAGVLMDTQYF. CDR3 nucleotide sequence: TGTGCCAGCAGTTCCTCAGCGGGGGTCCTGATGGATACGCAGTATTTT.

The sample holds one count of this clone. The chain uses TRBV29-1 and TRBJ1-1; 11 bases map to TRBD1. V was pared by 7 bases and J by 0 bases, with 7 bases of the junction left unmatched. The CDR3 extends over 15 amino acids. The germline V gene has CDR1 SQVTM and CDR2 ANQGSEA. The CDR3 reads CSAMGTGGLNTEAFF. CDR3 nucleotide sequence: TGCAGCGCCATGGGGACAGGGGGACTGAACACTGAAGCTTTCTTT.

This clone was seen only a few times. The chain employs TRBV5-1 and TRBJ2-2; D ambiguous. V was trimmed by 2 bases and J by 5 bases, leaving 7 bases between them. Germline-derived CDR1 and CDR2 are SGHRS and YFSETQ. The CDR3 has 13 amino acids. The CDR3 loop is CASSLVLTGELFF. For the CDR3, the DNA is TGCGCCAGCAGCTTAGTACTTACCGGGGAGCTGTTTTTT.

The chain combines TRBV9 with TRBJ2-1, with unresolved D. The CDR3 extends over 14 amino acids. V dropped 0 bases and J dropped 5 bases, with 9 bases sitting between them. Looked up from germline, CDR1 is SGDLS and CDR2 is YYNGEE. CDR3 sequence reads: CASSVVGADNEQFF. The CDR3 coding sequence is TGTGCCAGCAGCGTAGTGGGCGCCGACAATGAGCAGTTCTTC.

In the case of this clone: Germline is not matched at one junction end, which may reflect a read error. This chain joins TRBV15 and TRBJ2-2; D is possibly TRBD2 (5 bases). Germline CDR1 LNHNV, CDR2 YYDKDF (reference sequence). The CDR3 has 14 residues. CDR3 loop: CATSREVTRGELFF. Here the CDR3 DNA reads TGTGCCACCAGCCGAGAAGTTACTAGGGGGGAGCTGTTTTTT.

The rearrangement joins TRBV11-1 to TRBJ1-3, with no clear D. Trimming stripped 2 bases from V and 0 bases from J, with 11 bases between. The CDR3 extends over 16 amino acids. Looked up from germline, CDR1 is SGHAT and CDR2 is FQDESV (reference sequence). The CDR3 region has the DNA TGTGCCAGCAGCTTAACAGATTCGACCTCTGGAAACACCATATATTTT. It yields the protein CASSLTDSTSGNTIYF.

J is TRBJ2-3 and V is TRBV14; D might be TRBD2 (5 bases). Germline lookup yields CDR1 SGHDN and CDR2 FVKESK. The CDR3 runs 14 residues. V dropped 8 bases and J dropped 2 bases, with 14 bases sitting between them. The CDR3 coding sequence is TGTGCCAGCTTCTGGACTGTCCCCACAGATACGCAGTATTTT. Its translation is CASFWTVPTDTQYF.

The V call is TRBV6-5, the J call TRBJ1-1, with 7 positions matching TRBD1. The V and J ends lost 6 bases and 10 bases, in that order; junction bases with no gene match: 11. There are 13 residues in the CDR3. Germline V CDR1 and CDR2: MNHEY, SVGAGI. As DNA, the CDR3 is TGTGCCAGCAGGCGGGACAGCTTACAGTCAGCTTTCTTT. It specifies CASRRDSLQSAFF.

V is TRBV4-2 and J is TRBJ2-3; 11 nucleotides match TRBD2. In germline, CDR1 is LGHNA, CDR2 YNFKEQ. Trimming at V came to 4 bases and at J to 4 bases, leaving 4 bases not matched to a gene. The CDR3 totals 15 residues. The chain's CDR3 is CASSRELAGADTQYF. Written as DNA, the CDR3 is TGTGCCAGCAGCCGGGAACTAGCGGGAGCAGATACGCAGTATTTT.

This clone was seen once. The rearrangement joins TRBV7-8 to TRBJ1-5; tentatively, D is TRBD1 (6 bases). This CDR3 is 15 amino acids long. Germline CDR1 reads SGHVS; CDR2 reads FQNEAQ. V lost 2 bases and J lost 1, with 9 bases in between. CDR3 in DNA: TGTGCCAGCAGCTTAACACAGGGAAGCAATCAGCCCCAGCATTTT. It specifies CASSLTQGSNQPQHF.